The sequence of this T cell receptor (beta chain) was determined in a study of CD4 T cells in relation to SARS-CoV-2 and coronaviruses. Study overall: Controls used an HIV-1 Nef peptide pool or no peptide.

Concerning this clone: What it binds is unknown.

Before the COVID-19 pandemic, during about 2011-2019, CD4+ T cells were taken from unexposed donors. Isolation of CD4+ T cells took place after approximately 10 days in culture. Fresh IL-2 medium replaced half the medium on days 3 and 7. TCRdb's table, derived via immunoSEQ multiplex PCR, lists solely in-frame clones and lacks some. The sample records about 29,000 clones, roughly 76% being singletons. Germline lookup yields CDR1 SGHDT and CDR2 YYEEEE. V gave up 4 bases and J gave up 0 bases, with 13 bases separating them. CDR3 length equals 16 residues. The clonotype comes from a human donor in good health. Sample: CD4+ T cells from PBMCs, cultured in vitro. The V gene is TRBV5-6, the J gene TRBJ1-4; D gene uncertain. CDR3 sequence: CASSRRGLSTNEKLFF. The CDR3 bases are TGTGCCAGCAGCCGGCGAGGTCTATCAACTAATGAAAAACTGTTTTTT.